What follows are 28 T cell receptor beta chains derived from one specimen sequenced in a study of cytomegalovirus exposure and HLA in healthy donors. It was with 60 Vbeta and 13 Jbeta primers that the PCR ran. Assay: immunoSEQ multiplex PCR; the TCRdb copy retains only in-frame clones and omits some. The repertoire holds around 130,000 clones, with about 79% as singletons. The specimen sequenced was PBMCs. These receptors were collected from a man aged 18-30 years in good health and CMV-seronegative.

The V call is TRBV11-1, the J call TRBJ2-7, with 9 bases fitting TRBD2. The V segment lost 0 bases and the J segment 3 bases; nucleotides outside the gene matches: 6. The CDR3 is 16 residues long. CDR1 is SGHAT and CDR2 is FQDESV in the germline V gene (reference sequence). CDR3 coding DNA: TGTGCCAGCAGCTTAGCGGGGACTAGCCGTTTCTACGAGCAGTACTTC. The encoded protein is CASSLAGTSRFYEQYF. The full variable domain, completed using reference TRBV11-1 and TRBJ2-7, is EAEVAQSPRYKITEKSQAVAFWCDPISGHATLYWYRQILGQGPELLVQFQDESVVDDSQLPKDRFSAERLKGVDSTLKIQPAELGDSAMYLCASSLAGTSRFYEQYFGPGTRLTVT.

This sequence joins TRBV10-1 and TRBJ2-2, with TRBD2 identical over 12 bases. V was pared by 4 bases and J by 3 bases, with 6 bases of the junction left unmatched. Germline V CDR1 and CDR2: WNHNN, SYGVQD (reference sequence). CDR3 length equals 17 residues. CDR3 coding DNA: TGCGCCAGCAGTGCGCTAGCGGGAGGGCCGGACACCGGGGAGCTGTTTTTT. Translated, it gives CASSALAGGPDTGELFF.

This clone was found a few times. The gene calls are TRBV12-1 and TRBJ1-4; the table's D call, TRBD1, has no DNA check behind it. TRBV12-1 counts as a pseudogene. The CDR3 sequence is 19 residues long. The CDR3 is CASSFAGQGGMAGNEKLFF. CDR3 nucleotide sequence: TGTGCCAGCAGCTTTGCGGGACAGGGGGGTATGGCGGGTAATGAAAAACTGTTTTTT.

The J gene is TRBJ1-1, the V gene TRBV28, with 8 nucleotides matching TRBD1. Per germline, CDR1 MDHEN and CDR2 SYDVKM. There are 14 residues in the CDR3. Trimming cost V 7 bases and J 4 bases; bases outside gene matches: 8. Here the CDR3 DNA reads TGTGCCAGCATGGTTGGACAGGGAGTCACTGAAGCTTTCTTT. Its protein is CASMVGQGVTEAFF.

This chain uses TRBV5-6 with TRBJ2-3; D is possibly TRBD1 (6 bases). Germline assignment: CDR1 SGHDT and CDR2 YYEEEE. The germline V and J ends were trimmed by 3 bases and 8 bases, with 13 bases remaining between them. This CDR3 is 13 amino acids long. The CDR3 nucleotides read TGTGCCAGCAGCTGGACAGTTTTGGTTACGCAGTATTTT. Protein product: CASSWTVLVTQYF.

A few counts support this clone. The J gene is TRBJ2-7, the V gene TRBV7-2; TRBD1 agrees at 7 bases. The CDR3 contains 15 residues. Germline values: CDR1 SGHTA, CDR2 FQGNSA. J was trimmed by 7 bases and V by 5 bases; bases with no gene match: 14. Here the CDR3 reads CASSHRQGAAEEQYF. CDR3 in DNA: TGTGCCAGCAGCCATCGACAGGGAGCTGCGGAGGAGCAGTACTTC.

The rearrangement links TRBV9 to TRBJ1-4; 7 bases are shared with TRBD1. The germline V gene has CDR1 SGDLS and CDR2 YYNGEE. The V segment lost 4 bases and the J segment 8 bases; nucleotides outside the gene matches: 11. The CDR3 totals 15 residues. CDR3 sequence: CASSPQGGGLEKLFF. DNA of the CDR3: TGTGCCAGCAGCCCTCAGGGGGGCGGGCTGGAAAAACTGTTTTTT.

The rearrangement uses TRBV7-2 and TRBJ1-2; D is undetermined. This CDR3 has 12 residues. With 5 bases removed from V and 7 bases from J, the gap between germline ends came to 11 bases. Germline V gene lookup returns CDR1 SGHTA and CDR2 FQGNSA. CDR3 sequence: CASSPAMSGYTF. The CDR3 nucleotides are TGTGCCAGCAGCCCTGCGATGAGTGGCTACACCTTC.

The chain carries TRBV18 and TRBJ2-5, with a weak D call TRBD1 (5 bases). The CDR3 runs to 16 residues. CDR1 and CDR2 (germline): KGHSH, LQKENI. Trimming cost V 0 bases and J 2 bases, with 13 bases left between them. The CDR3 loop is CASSPPERGGQETQYF. In DNA form, the CDR3 reads TGTGCCAGCTCACCACCGGAAAGGGGCGGTCAAGAGACCCAGTACTTC.

This clone was seen a few times. The chain links TRBV5-1 to TRBJ2-5; no reliable D call. The CDR3 totals 17 residues. V shed 5 bases and J shed 5 bases, with 25 bases lying between them. CDR1 and CDR2 from the germline V gene are SGHRS and YFSETQ. CDR3: CASRSPRDPERGETQYF. The CDR3 nucleotides read TGCGCCAGCAGAAGCCCCCGAGACCCCGAGCGTGGCGAGACCCAGTACTTC.

This clone was observed a handful of times. The V call is TRBV9, the J call TRBJ2-2; 10 nucleotides match TRBD2. The germline V gene has CDR1 SGDLS and CDR2 YYNGEE. The CDR3 has 17 residues. V lost 4 bases to trimming and J lost 6 bases; unmatched junction nucleotides: 12. The CDR3 DNA sequence: TGTGCCAGCAGCTCCCCCCCCACTAGCGGGATGTCCGGGGAGCTGTTTTTT. Protein sequence: CASSSPPTSGMSGELFF.

The chain links TRBV27 to TRBJ2-3; TRBD2 aligns across 8 bases. Germline CDR1 reads MNHEY; CDR2 reads SMNVEV (reference sequence). This CDR3 is 14 amino acids long. J gave up 3 bases and V 5 bases, and 4 bases lay outside the gene matches. CDR3 sequence: CASSRSGITDTQYF. DNA of the CDR3: TGTGCCAGCAGTCGTAGCGGGATAACAGATACGCAGTATTTT.

The genes are TRBV6-1 and TRBJ1-1, with 10 bases identical to TRBD1. Germline assignment: CDR1 MNHNS and CDR2 SASEGT. The CDR3 totals 15 residues. The ends lost 7 bases at V and 2 bases at J; junction bases unmatched: 7. CDR3 region: CASTGQGELNTEAFF. The CDR3, as DNA: TGTGCCAGCACCGGACAGGGGGAGCTAAACACTGAAGCTTTCTTT.

The genes are TRBV7-8 and TRBJ1-2; tentatively, D is TRBD1 (6 bases). The CDR3 extends over 15 amino acids. Germline assignment: CDR1 SGHVS and CDR2 FQNEAQ. Trimming removed 0 bases at V and 5 bases at J, with 13 bases between. CDR3 bases: TGTGCCAGCAGCTTAGCGCTGGCAGGGGAGTATGGCTACACCTTC. Its translation: CASSLALAGEYGYTF.

The chain employs TRBV6-5 and TRBJ1-2; 7 bases align to TRBD1. The germline V gene has CDR1 MNHEY and CDR2 SVGAGI. The CDR3 contains 15 residues. The V and J ends lost 2 bases and 0 bases, in that order; junction bases with no gene match: 3. The CDR3 DNA is TGTGCCAGCAGTTACGGACAGGACTCTAACTATGGCTACACCTTC. It encodes CASSYGQDSNYGYTF.

This clone was seen more than once but under ten times. The chain joins TRBV5-1 to TRBJ2-4; no firm D call. With 1 base removed from V and 7 bases from J, the gap between germline ends came to 9 bases. This CDR3 comprises 13 residues. Germline CDR1 and CDR2: SGHRS and YFSETQ. The CDR3 bases are TGCGCCAGCAGCTTGCAACCCCAGAACATTCAGTACTTC. Translated: CASSLQPQNIQYF.

The V gene is TRBV19, the J gene TRBJ2-7; D is perhaps TRBD1 (5 bases). CDR3 length: 16 amino acids. Germline V lookup: CDR1 LNHDA, CDR2 SQIVND (reference sequence). Between the trimmed V and J ends, which lost 1 base and 0 bases, there was a span of 13 bases. CDR3 sequence reads: CASSIGRQRSSYEQYF. CDR3 nucleotide sequence: TGTGCCAGTAGTATAGGTCGACAGAGAAGCTCCTACGAGCAGTACTTC.

DNA of the CDR3: TGTGCCACTCCCCGGGACTGCGCCTACGAGCAGTACTTC. Translation: CATPRDCAYEQYF. The rearrangement joins TRBV19 to TRBJ2-7, with a possible D match to TRBD2 (6 bases). Per the germline V gene, CDR1 is LNHDA and CDR2 is SQIVND (reference sequence). V was pared by 10 bases and J by 2 bases, with 15 bases between. This CDR3 region has 13 residues.

The CDR3 nucleotides are TGTGCCAGCAGTTTATCGACAGGGGGCACCTCTGGAAACACCATATATTTT. Its protein is CASSLSTGGTSGNTIYF. This chain connects TRBV28 to TRBJ1-3; 10 nucleotides match TRBD1. Germline CDR1 and CDR2: MDHEN and SYDVKM. CDR3 length: 17 amino acids. V trimming: 1 base; J trimming: 0 bases; junction bases outside the gene matches: 3.

This rearrangement joins TRBV19 to TRBJ2-2, with 10 bases lining up with TRBD1. Germline values: CDR1 LNHDA, CDR2 SQIVND (reference sequence). The CDR3 has 15 residues. V shed 6 bases, J shed 6 bases, and the junction held 7 bases outside the gene matches. The CDR3, as DNA: TGTGCCAGTAGAGTCCCGGGACAGGGGTCCGGGGAGCTGTTTTTT. This gives the protein CASRVPGQGSGELFF.

V and J are TRBV28 and TRBJ2-7, with D possibly matching TRBD2 (6 bases). The germline CDR1 and CDR2 sequences are MDHEN and SYDVKM. V was pared by 7 bases and J by 5 bases, with 27 bases between. The CDR3 consists of 17 residues. The DNA of the CDR3 is TGTGCCAGCAACCCACCGGGGGTAACTAGGTCGTACCACGAGCAGTACTTC. Translated, it gives CASNPPGVTRSYHEQYF.

The chain uses TRBV5-6 and TRBJ1-5; D is perhaps TRBD1 (5 bases). Trimming shortened V by 1 base and J by 6 bases, and 5 bases separated the two germline ends. The germline V gene has CDR1 SGHDT and CDR2 YYEEEE. CDR3 size: 12 residues. CDR3: CASSLQGQPQHF. The CDR3 coding sequence is TGTGCCAGCAGCTTGCAGGGTCAGCCCCAGCATTTT. Variable domain in full (rest from reference TRBV5-6 and TRBJ1-5): DAGVTQSPTHLIKTRGQQVTLRCSPKSGHDTVSWYQQALGQGPQFIFQYYEEEERQRGNFPDRFSGHQFPNYSSELNVNALLLGDSALYLCASSLQGQPQHFGDGTRLSIL.

The chain carries TRBV4-1 and TRBJ2-2; 11 positions match TRBD2. Germline V lookup: CDR1 MGHRA, CDR2 YSYEKL. CDR3 length: 16 residues. Trimming at V came to 6 bases and at J to 5 bases, leaving 8 bases not matched to a gene. The CDR3 protein is CASRKLAGVWTGELFF. CDR3 sequence (DNA): TGCGCCAGCAGGAAACTAGCGGGAGTTTGGACCGGGGAGCTGTTTTTT.

J is TRBJ1-4 and V is TRBV6-1; D unclear. The CDR3 sequence is 13 residues long. Trimming removed 6 bases from V and 5 bases from J, with 10 bases in between. Germline CDR1 MNHNS, CDR2 SASEGT. The CDR3 DNA sequence: TGTGCCAGCAGAGAGGGTCTGAATGAAAAACTGTTTTTT. Protein product: CASREGLNEKLFF.

This chain connects TRBV27 to TRBJ2-7; D unclear. Germline V gives CDR1 MNHEY, CDR2 SMNVEV (reference sequence). Deletions cut 8 bases from V and 2 bases from J, with 13 bases between. This CDR3 spans 13 amino acids. The CDR3 nucleotides are TGTGCCAGCCGACTCACACCTACCTACGAGCAGTACGTC. Its protein product is CASRLTPTYEQYV.

Written as DNA, the CDR3 is TGTGCCAGCAGCCAAGACAGCTCCTACGAGCAGTACTTC. The encoded protein is CASSQDSSYEQYF. This chain uses TRBV28 with TRBJ2-5; D possibly corresponds to TRBD1 (5 bases). The end of the DNA fits TRBJ2-7 better, so the J call may be wrong. This CDR3 comprises 13 residues. The V gene's germline CDR1 is MDHEN and CDR2 SYDVKM.

This chain joins TRBV5-4 and TRBJ2-5, with a weak D call TRBD1 (5 bases). Deletions cut 2 bases from V and 0 bases from J, with 8 bases between. The CDR3 runs to 14 residues. In germline, CDR1 is SGHNT, CDR2 YYREEE (reference sequence). The CDR3 nucleotides read TGTGCCAGCAGCTTTCGACAGTACCAAGAGACCCAGTACTTC. This translates into CASSFRQYQETQYF.

This rearrangement joins TRBV5-4 to TRBJ2-5, with 7 bases that match TRBD2. CDR3 length: 16 residues. CDR1 SGHNT and CDR2 YYREEE come from the germline V gene (reference sequence). J lost 2 bases, V lost 1 base, and 8 bases had no gene match. CDR3 bases: TGTGCCAGCAGCTTGTCGGCGGGAGCCCTTCAAGAGACCCAGTACTTC. It yields the protein CASSLSAGALQETQYF. Variable domain in full (rest from reference TRBV5-4 and TRBJ2-5): ETGVTQSPTHLIKTRGQQVTLRCSSQSGHNTVSWYQQALGQGPQFIFQYYREEENGRGNFPPRFSGLQFPNYSSELNVNALELDDSALYLCASSLSAGALQETQYFGPGTRLLVL.